This T cell receptor (beta chain) came from a study of PD-L1 blockade in urothelial cancer. Produced via immunoSEQ multiplex PCR; TCRdb's table is partial and in-frame only. Seen here are roughly 120,000 clones, about 91% observed once, and the top ten hold approximately 3.8%. Time point specified: peripheral blood 6 weeks after treatment start. V lost 3 bases and J 2 bases, leaving 9 bases between the germline ends. CDR1 is SEHNR and CDR2 is FQNEAQ in the germline V gene (reference sequence). CDR3 length equals 14 residues. The genes are TRBV7-9 and TRBJ2-3; a weak D match, TRBD1 (5 bases). This TCR was sampled from a man aged 55 to 69 with urothelial cancer. The sample consisted of PBMCs, taken around atezolizumab (anti-PD-L1) treatment. CDR3 loop: CASSFTGNTDTQYF. DNA for the CDR3: TGTGCCAGCAGCTTTACAGGAAACACAGATACGCAGTATTTT.